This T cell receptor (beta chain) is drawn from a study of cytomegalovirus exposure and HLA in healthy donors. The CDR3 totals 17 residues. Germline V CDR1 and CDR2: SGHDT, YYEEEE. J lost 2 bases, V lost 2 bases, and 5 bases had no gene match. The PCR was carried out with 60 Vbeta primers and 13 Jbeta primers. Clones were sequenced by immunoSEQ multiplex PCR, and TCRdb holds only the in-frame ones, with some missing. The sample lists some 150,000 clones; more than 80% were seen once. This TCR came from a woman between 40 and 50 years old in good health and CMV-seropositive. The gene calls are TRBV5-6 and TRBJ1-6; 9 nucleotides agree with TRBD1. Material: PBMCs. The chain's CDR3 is CASSLRQGVTYNSPLHF. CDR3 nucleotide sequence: TGTGCCAGCAGCTTACGACAGGGGGTTACCTATAATTCACCCCTCCACTTT.